Below, 16 T cell receptor beta chains from the same sample are listed, as sequenced in a study of molecular identifiers for immune sequencing clone quantification. TCRdb called the PCR reads again in MiXCR, with one record for every CDR3 protein. The sample lists about 300,000 distinct CDR3 sequences; about 22% were seen once. The sequenced material came from naive CD8+ T cells from blood, with Jurkat cell RNA spiked in. The subset: FACS-sorted CD8+CD4-CCR7+CD45RA+ naive T cells. Receptor source: a human donor in good health. Some libraries in this study had Jurkat cell RNA spiked in.

This clonotype occurred many times. The chain links TRBV4-3 to TRBJ2-7, with 14 bases that match TRBD2. Germline assignment: CDR1 LGHNA and CDR2 YSLEER. V was pared by 3 bases and J by 6 bases, with 1 base of the junction left unmatched. The CDR3 has 14 residues. The CDR3 loop reads CASSQGLAGVEQYF. The CDR3 coding sequence is TGCGCCAGCAGCCAGGGACTAGCGGGAGTCGAGCAGTACTTC.

In the case of this clonotype: Possible read error: a much larger clone is one base away. This chain joins TRBV5-1 and TRBJ1-3; the match to TRBD1 covers 7 bases. CDR1 is SGHRS and CDR2 is YFSETQ in the germline V gene. The CDR3 has 15 residues. CDR3 sequence (DNA): TGCGCCAGCGGCTTGGAGGGGGCCTCTGGAAACACCATATATTTT. Translation gives CASGLEGASGNTIYF.

At least ten counts were recorded for this clonotype. The chain combines TRBV12-3 or TRBV12-4 with TRBJ1-5, with 11 nucleotides matching TRBD1. CDR3 length: 14 residues. The V gene end was trimmed by 7 bases and the J gene end by 4 bases; junction bases not matched to a gene: 3. The CDR3 reads CASTRDRGNQPQHF. The CDR3 bases are TGTGCCAGCACAAGGGACAGGGGGAATCAGCCCCAGCATTTT.

This clonotype was counted many times. The chain employs TRBV14 and TRBJ2-7, with unresolved D. The germline gives CDR1 SGHDN, CDR2 FVKESK. The CDR3 runs to 13 residues. V lost 3 bases and J 7 bases, leaving 13 bases between the germline ends. CDR3 sequence reads: CASSHTGLVEQYF. DNA of the CDR3: TGTGCCAGCAGCCACACGGGCCTCGTAGAGCAGTACTTC.

As for this clonotype: A much larger clonotype is one base distant, so this may be a read error. CDR3 coding DNA: TGTGCCAGCAGTACCCAGGGGGTCAACGAGCAGTACTTC. This gives the protein CASSTQGVNEQYF. The chain employs TRBV6-5 and TRBJ2-7, with TRBD1 matching over 7 bases. CDR1 and CDR2 (germline): MNHEY, SVGAGI. The CDR3 is made up of 13 amino acids. V shed 5 bases, J shed 5 bases, and the junction held 6 bases outside the gene matches.

For this clonotype: This sequence may be a read error, since a much larger clone differs from it by one base. V and J are TRBV30 and TRBJ1-5, with D unclear. V lost 3 bases to trimming and J lost 2 bases, with 20 bases between them. Germline CDR1 GTSNPN, CDR2 SVGIG (reference sequence). The CDR3 spans 17 residues. The CDR3 nucleotides are TGTGCCTGGAGCGATCAATTCGGAATTCTAGGCAATCAGCCCCAGCATTTT. Protein sequence: CAWSDQFGILGNQPQHF. Supplemented by reference TRBV30 and TRBJ1-5, the full variable domain reads SQTIHQWPATLVQPVGSPLSLECTVEGTSNPNLYWYRQAAGRGLQLLFYSVGIGQISSEVPQNLSASRPQDRQFILSSKKLLLSDSGFYLCAWSDQFGILGNQPQHFGDGTRLSIL.

About this clonotype itself: This may stem from a read error, because a much larger clone lies one nucleotide away. The chain joins TRBV7-6 to TRBJ1-3; D unclear. The CDR3 sequence is 13 residues long. Germline loops: CDR1 SGHVS, CDR2 FNYEAQ. The CDR3, as DNA: TGTGCCAGCAGCTTATACGAAGGAAACACCACATATTTT. This codes for CASSLYEGNTTYF.

This clonotype was seen ten or more times. V usage is TRBV14 and J usage is TRBJ2-3; D unclear. The CDR3 totals 13 residues. Trimming took 6 bases from V and 0 from J, leaving 7 bases between them. Germline CDR1 SGHDN, CDR2 FVKESK. The CDR3 sequence is CASSPASTDTQYF. For the CDR3, the DNA is TGTGCCAGCAGTCCTGCGAGCACAGATACGCAGTATTTT.

As for this clonotype: Given a much more abundant clone one base away, this may be a read error. The chain employs TRBV7-9 and TRBJ2-3; D perhaps matches TRBD2 (7 bases). V was clipped by 0 bases and J by 2 bases, with 15 bases between them. This CDR3 spans 17 amino acids. Germline V gene sequence: CDR1 SEHNR, CDR2 FQNEAQ (reference sequence). CDR3 DNA: TGTGCCAGCAGCTTAGCGGGGGCTAGCGGATTCACAGATACGCAGTATTTT. Translated: CASSLAGASGFTDTQYF. The full variable domain, with the rest looked up from reference TRBV7-9 and TRBJ2-3, is DTGVSQNPRHKITKRGQNVTFRCDPISEHNRLYWYRQTLGQGPEFLTYFQNEAQLEKSRLLSDRFSAERPKGSFSTLEIQRTEQGDSAMYLCASSLAGASGFTDTQYFGPGTRLTVL.

To note about this clonotype: A read error may be the cause here, since a much bigger clone is one base away. The V gene is TRBV14, the J gene TRBJ2-2; no definite D call. The CDR3 runs to 14 residues. CDR1 and CDR2 from the germline V gene are SGHDN and FVKESK. For the CDR3, the DNA is TGTGTCAGCAGCCAAGATTGGTACACCGGGGAGCTGTTTTTT. Protein product: CVSSQDWYTGELFF.

As regards this clonotype: A much larger clone differs from this one at a single base, so this may be a read error. This chain connects TRBV29-1 to TRBJ2-7, with 15 bases matching TRBD2. CDR3 length equals 14 residues. V lost 6 bases and J lost 3; bases outside the gene matches: 3. Germline V CDR1 and CDR2: SQVTM, ANQGSEA. DNA for the CDR3: TGCAGCGTCTCGGGACTAGCGGGGGGCTACGAGCAGTACTTC. Protein: CSVSGLAGGYEQYF.

This clonotype was observed a few times. The chain uses TRBV7-9 and TRBJ2-5, with 9 nucleotides matching TRBD1. CDR1 is SEHNR, CDR2 FQNEAQ, per germline (reference sequence). V shed 4 bases, J shed 2 bases, and the junction held 11 bases outside the gene matches. CDR3 length: 17 residues. The CDR3 sequence: CASSSLSAGTGQETQYF. The CDR3 DNA follows: TGTGCCAGCAGCTCACTCTCAGCCGGGACAGGGCAAGAGACCCAGTACTTC.

The sample holds a few counts of this clonotype. CDR3 amino acids: CSARNTSFTDTQYF. The CDR3, as DNA: TGCAGTGCTAGGAACACCAGTTTCACAGATACGCAGTATTTT. This sequence joins TRBV20-1 and TRBJ2-3; D unresolved. Trimming pared 3 bases from V and 2 bases from J, leaving 12 bases between. The V gene's germline CDR1 is DFQATT and CDR2 SNEGSKA (reference sequence). The CDR3 extends over 14 amino acids.

This clonotype has at least ten counts. The chain employs TRBV20-1 and TRBJ2-1, with 11 positions matching TRBD2. The germline CDR1 and CDR2 sequences are DFQATT and SNEGSKA (reference sequence). The CDR3 has 15 residues. Unmatched junction bases numbered 6, after V lost 4 bases and J lost 4 bases. The chain's CDR3 is CSATAGTSGYNEQFF. The CDR3 bases are TGCAGTGCTACAGCCGGGACTAGCGGATACAATGAGCAGTTCTTC.

This clonotype was observed many times. The rearrangement uses TRBV12-3 or TRBV12-4 and TRBJ2-6, with TRBD1 matching over 8 bases. CDR3 length equals 18 residues. With 4 bases clipped from V and 1 base from J, the junction kept 9 bases outside the gene matches. The DNA of the CDR3 is TGTGCCAGCAGTTCAGAGTCCCGGGACAGGTCTGGGGCCAACGTCCTGACTTTC. Protein: CASSSESRDRSGANVLTF.

This clonotype was picked up many times. J is TRBJ2-7 and V is TRBV20-1, with 8 bases aligning to TRBD2. Per germline, CDR1 DFQATT and CDR2 SNEGSKA (reference sequence). CDR3 size: 14 residues. After removal of 5 bases from V and 3 bases from J, the junction contained 9 bases not matched to a gene. The CDR3, as DNA: TGCAGTGCTGAGACTAGCGAGATTGACTACGAGCAGTACTTC. This codes for CSAETSEIDYEQYF.